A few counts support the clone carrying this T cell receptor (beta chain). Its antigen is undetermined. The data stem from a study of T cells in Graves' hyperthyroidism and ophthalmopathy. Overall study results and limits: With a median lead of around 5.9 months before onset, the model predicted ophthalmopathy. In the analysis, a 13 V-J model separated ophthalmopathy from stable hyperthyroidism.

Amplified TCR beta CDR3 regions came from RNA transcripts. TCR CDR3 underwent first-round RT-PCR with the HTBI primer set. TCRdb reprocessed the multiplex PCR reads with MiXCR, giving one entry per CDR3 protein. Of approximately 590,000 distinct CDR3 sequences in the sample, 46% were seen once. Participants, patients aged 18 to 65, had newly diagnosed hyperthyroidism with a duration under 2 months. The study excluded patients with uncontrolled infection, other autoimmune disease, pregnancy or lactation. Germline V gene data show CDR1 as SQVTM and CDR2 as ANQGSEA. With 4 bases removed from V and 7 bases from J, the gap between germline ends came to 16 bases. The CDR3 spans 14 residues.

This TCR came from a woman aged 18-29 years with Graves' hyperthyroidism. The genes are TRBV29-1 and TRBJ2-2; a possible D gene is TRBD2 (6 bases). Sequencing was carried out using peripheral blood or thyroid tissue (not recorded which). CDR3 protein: CSVGGVGFGGELFF. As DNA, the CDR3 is TGCAGCGTTGGCGGGGTAGGATTTGGCGGGGAGCTGTTTTTT.